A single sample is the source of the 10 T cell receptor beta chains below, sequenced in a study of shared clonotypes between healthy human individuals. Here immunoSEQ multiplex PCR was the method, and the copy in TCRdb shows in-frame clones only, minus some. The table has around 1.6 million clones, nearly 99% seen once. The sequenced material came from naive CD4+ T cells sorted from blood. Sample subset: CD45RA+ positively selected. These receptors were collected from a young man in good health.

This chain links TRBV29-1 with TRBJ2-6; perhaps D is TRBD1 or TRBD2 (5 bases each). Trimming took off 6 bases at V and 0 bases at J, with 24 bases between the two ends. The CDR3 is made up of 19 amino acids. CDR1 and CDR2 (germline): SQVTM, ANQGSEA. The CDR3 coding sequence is TGCAGCGTAGGCCGGGACCCGAGGATCGGAAGCTCTGGGGCCAACGTCCTGACTTTC. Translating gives CSVGRDPRIGSSGANVLTF.

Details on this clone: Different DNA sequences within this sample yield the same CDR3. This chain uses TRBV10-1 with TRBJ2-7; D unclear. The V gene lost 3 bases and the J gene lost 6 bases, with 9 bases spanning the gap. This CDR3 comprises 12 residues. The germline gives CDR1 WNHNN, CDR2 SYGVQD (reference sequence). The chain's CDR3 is CASSESSGEQYF. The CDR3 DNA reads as TGCGCCAGCAGTGAATCCAGTGGCGAGCAGTACTTC.

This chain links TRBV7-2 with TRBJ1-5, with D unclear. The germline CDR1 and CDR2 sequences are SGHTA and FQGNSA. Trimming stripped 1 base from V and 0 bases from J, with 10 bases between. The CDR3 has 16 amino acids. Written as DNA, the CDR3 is TGTGCCAGCAGCTTAGGGGCCCGGAGTAGCAATCAGCCCCAGCATTTT. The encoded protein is CASSLGARSSNQPQHF.

In DNA, the CDR3 is TGTGCCAGCAGTTACCTCTCATTCGGGAGCTCCTACGAGCAGTACTTC. This sequence encodes CASSYLSFGSSYEQYF. The chain joins TRBV6-5 to TRBJ2-7, with TRBD2 as a possible D gene (6 bases). Germline V lookup: CDR1 MNHEY, CDR2 SVGAGI. Trimming shortened V by 2 bases and J by 0 bases, and 14 bases separated the two germline ends. CDR3 length: 16 residues.

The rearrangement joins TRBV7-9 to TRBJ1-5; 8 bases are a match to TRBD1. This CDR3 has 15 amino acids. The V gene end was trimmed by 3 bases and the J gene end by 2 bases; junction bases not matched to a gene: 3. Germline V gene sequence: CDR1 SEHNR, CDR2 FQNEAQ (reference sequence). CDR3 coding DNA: TGTGCCAGCAGCTTCGCAGGGGGCGGCAATCAGCCCCAGCATTTT. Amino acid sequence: CASSFAGGGNQPQHF.

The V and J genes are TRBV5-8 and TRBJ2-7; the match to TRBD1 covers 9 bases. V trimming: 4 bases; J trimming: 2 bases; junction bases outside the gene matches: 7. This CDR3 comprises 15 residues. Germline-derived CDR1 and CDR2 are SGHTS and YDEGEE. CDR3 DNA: TGTGCCAGCAGCCCTGGGACAGGGTGGCCCTACGAGCAGTACTTC. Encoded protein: CASSPGTGWPYEQYF.

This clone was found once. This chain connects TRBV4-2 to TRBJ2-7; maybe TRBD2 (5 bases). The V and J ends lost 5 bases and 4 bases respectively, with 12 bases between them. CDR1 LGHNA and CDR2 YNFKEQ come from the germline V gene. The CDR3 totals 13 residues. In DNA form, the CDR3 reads TGTGCCAGCAGCGGCGAACTAGGGTACGAGCAGTACTTC. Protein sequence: CASSGELGYEQYF.

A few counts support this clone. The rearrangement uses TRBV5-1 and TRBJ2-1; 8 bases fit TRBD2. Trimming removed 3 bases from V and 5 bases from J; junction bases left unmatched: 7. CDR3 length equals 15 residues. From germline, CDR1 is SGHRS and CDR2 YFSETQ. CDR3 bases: TGCGCCAGCAGCTCCTTAGCGGGACCGGACAATGAGCAGTTCTTC. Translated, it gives CASSSLAGPDNEQFF.

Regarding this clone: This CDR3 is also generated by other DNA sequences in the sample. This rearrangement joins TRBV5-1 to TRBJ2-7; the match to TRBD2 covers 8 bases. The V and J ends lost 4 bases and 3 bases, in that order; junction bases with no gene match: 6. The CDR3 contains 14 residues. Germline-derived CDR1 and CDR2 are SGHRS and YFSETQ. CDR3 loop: CASSVAGGLYEQYF. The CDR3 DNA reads TGCGCCAGCAGCGTCGCGGGGGGACTCTACGAGCAGTACTTC.

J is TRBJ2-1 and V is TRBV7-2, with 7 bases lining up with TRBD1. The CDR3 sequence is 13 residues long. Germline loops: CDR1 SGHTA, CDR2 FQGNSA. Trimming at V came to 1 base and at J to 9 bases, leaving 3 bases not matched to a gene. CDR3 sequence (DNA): TGTGCCAGCAGCTTAGGGGGACAGCGTGAGCAGTTCTTC. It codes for CASSLGGQREQFF.